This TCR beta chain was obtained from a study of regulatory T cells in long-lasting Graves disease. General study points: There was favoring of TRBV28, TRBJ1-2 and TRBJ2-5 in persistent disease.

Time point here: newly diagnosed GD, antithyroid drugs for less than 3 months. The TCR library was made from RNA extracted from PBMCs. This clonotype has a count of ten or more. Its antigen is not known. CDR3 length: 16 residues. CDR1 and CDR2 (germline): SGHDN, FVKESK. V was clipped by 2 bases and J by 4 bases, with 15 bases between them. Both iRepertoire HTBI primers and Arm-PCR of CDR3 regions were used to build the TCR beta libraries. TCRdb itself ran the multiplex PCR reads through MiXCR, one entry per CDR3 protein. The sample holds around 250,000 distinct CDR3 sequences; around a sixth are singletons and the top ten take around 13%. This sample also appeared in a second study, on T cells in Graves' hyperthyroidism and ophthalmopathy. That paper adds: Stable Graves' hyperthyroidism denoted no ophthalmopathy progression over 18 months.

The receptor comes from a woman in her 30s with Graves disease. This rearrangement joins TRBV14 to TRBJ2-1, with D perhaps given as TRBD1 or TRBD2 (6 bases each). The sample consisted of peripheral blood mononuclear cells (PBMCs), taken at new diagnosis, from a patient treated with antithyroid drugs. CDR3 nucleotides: TGTGCCAGCAGCCAACTGGGGGGCAGCGATTACAATGAGCAGTTCTTC. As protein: CASSQLGGSDYNEQFF.